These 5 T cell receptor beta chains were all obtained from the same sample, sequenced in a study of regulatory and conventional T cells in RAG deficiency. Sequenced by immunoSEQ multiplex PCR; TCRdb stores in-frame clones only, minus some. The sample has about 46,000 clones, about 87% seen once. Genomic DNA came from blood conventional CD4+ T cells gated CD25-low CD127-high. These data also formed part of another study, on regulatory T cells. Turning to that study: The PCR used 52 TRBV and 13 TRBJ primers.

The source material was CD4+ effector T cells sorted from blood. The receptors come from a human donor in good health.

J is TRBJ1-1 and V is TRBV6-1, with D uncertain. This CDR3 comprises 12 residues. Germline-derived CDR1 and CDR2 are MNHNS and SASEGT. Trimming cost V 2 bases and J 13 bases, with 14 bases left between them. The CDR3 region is CASSERLSSGFF. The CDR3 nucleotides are TGTGCCAGCAGTGAAAGGCTTTCGTCGGGTTTCTTT.

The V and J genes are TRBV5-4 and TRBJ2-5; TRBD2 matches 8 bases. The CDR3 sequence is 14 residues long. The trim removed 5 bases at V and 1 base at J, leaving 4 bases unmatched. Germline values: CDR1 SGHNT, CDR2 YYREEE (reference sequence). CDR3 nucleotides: TGTGCCAGCAGTCCGACTAGCGCCCAAGAGACCCAGTACTTC. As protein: CASSPTSAQETQYF.

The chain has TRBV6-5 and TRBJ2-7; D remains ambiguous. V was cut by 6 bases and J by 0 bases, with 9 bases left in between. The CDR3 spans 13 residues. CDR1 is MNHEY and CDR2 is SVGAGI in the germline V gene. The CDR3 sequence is CASRDGNSYEQYF. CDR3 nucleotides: TGTGCCAGCAGGGACGGAAACTCCTACGAGCAGTACTTC.

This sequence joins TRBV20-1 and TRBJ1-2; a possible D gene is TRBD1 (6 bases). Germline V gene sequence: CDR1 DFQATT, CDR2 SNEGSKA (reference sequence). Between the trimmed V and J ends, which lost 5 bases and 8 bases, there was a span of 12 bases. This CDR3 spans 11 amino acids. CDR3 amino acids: CSARGTTGYTF. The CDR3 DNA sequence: TGCAGTGCTCGAGGGACAACGGGCTACACCTTC.

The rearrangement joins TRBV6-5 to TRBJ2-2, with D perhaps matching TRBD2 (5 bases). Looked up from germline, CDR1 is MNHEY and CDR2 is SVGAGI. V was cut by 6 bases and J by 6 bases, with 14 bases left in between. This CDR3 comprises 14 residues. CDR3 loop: CASSVTSFPGELFF. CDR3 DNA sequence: TGTGCCAGCAGCGTTACTAGTTTCCCCGGGGAGCTGTTTTTT.